The 25 T cell receptor beta chains below come from one sample, sequenced in a study of blood T cell repertoires in COVID-19. Profiled with immunoSEQ multiplex PCR; TCRdb holds only in-frame clones, not every one. The data show some 350,000 clones, about 86% seen once. Sequenced sample: peripheral blood. The receptors come from a man younger than 45 with active or convalescent COVID-19.

The chain joins TRBV5-6 to TRBJ1-4, with D perhaps matching TRBD1 (6 bases). The CDR3 consists of 14 residues. Germline CDR1 and CDR2: SGHDT and YYEEEE. V lost 1 base and J lost 10, with 14 bases in between. DNA for the CDR3: TGTGCCAGCAGCTTGTGGGCAGGGGAAGGAAAACTGTTTTTT. This encodes CASSLWAGEGKLFF. The full variable domain, with the rest looked up from reference TRBV5-6 and TRBJ1-4, is DAGVTQSPTHLIKTRGQQVTLRCSPKSGHDTVSWYQQALGQGPQFIFQYYEEEERQRGNFPDRFSGHQFPNYSSELNVNALLLGDSALYLCASSLWAGEGKLFFGSGTQLSVL.

The count of this clone is one. This sequence joins TRBV7-2 and TRBJ1-5; TRBD1 aligns across 7 bases. Germline V gene sequence: CDR1 SGHTA, CDR2 FQGNSA. The CDR3 is made up of 15 amino acids. V shed 1 base and J 7 bases; nucleotides not matched to a gene: 7. The CDR3 here is CASSLEMSRGQPQHF. As DNA, the CDR3 is TGTGCCAGCAGCTTAGAGATGTCCAGGGGGCAGCCCCAGCATTTT.

The genes are TRBV28 and TRBJ2-7; maybe TRBD2 (6 bases). Trimming left V 5 bases short and J 4 bases short, with 18 bases between. Germline V gene lookup returns CDR1 MDHEN and CDR2 SYDVKM. CDR3 length: 15 residues. The CDR3 sequence: CASSRPGLTTYEQYF. In DNA form, the CDR3 reads TGTGCCAGCAGTCGACCGGGACTGACTACTTACGAGCAGTACTTC.

The CDR3 DNA reads as TGTGCCAGCAGCCTCAAGACTGGGGAAAAACTGTTTTTT. Translation: CASSLKTGEKLFF. The V gene is TRBV7-9, the J gene TRBJ1-4; D unclear. CDR3 length equals 13 residues. Germline CDR1 is SEHNR and CDR2 is FQNEAQ (reference sequence). V lost 5 bases, J lost 8 bases, and 12 bases lay in between.

The chain employs TRBV21-1 and TRBJ2-2; the table gives TRBD1 as D, unverified against the DNA. TRBV21-1 is designated a pseudogene. The CDR3 has 17 residues. CDR3 DNA: TGTGCCAGCAGCAAAGCCACAGGCACGGCGAACACCGGGGAGCTGTTTTTT. Its translation is CASSKATGTANTGELFF.

The CDR3 here is CASRPLGGTYEQYF. For the CDR3, the DNA is TGCGCCAGCAGACCCTTGGGGGGAACCTACGAGCAGTACTTC. The rearrangement joins TRBV5-1 to TRBJ2-7, with D tentatively TRBD2 (6 bases). The germline gives CDR1 SGHRS, CDR2 YFSETQ. The V end was cut by 5 bases, the J end by 2 bases, with 14 bases between. This CDR3 has 14 residues.

This clone has just a few counts. The chain recombines TRBV27 with TRBJ1-1, with 8 positions matching TRBD1. The length of the CDR3 is 18 residues. The germline gives CDR1 MNHEY, CDR2 SMNVEV (reference sequence). The J segment lost 1 base and the V segment lost 5 bases, leaving 15 bases of the junction unmatched. The CDR3 nucleotides read TGTGCCAGCAGTGAGGGTCTCCCGGGACAGGTATCGAACACTGAAGCTTTCTTT. This translates into CASSEGLPGQVSNTEAFF.

The V call is TRBV2, the J call TRBJ1-2; D is unresolved. The germline gives CDR1 SNHLY, CDR2 FYNNEI. The CDR3 runs to 15 residues. Deletions cut 1 base from V and 1 base from J, with 10 bases between. CDR3 nucleotide sequence: TGTGCCAGCAGTGAAGGCCAGGTCCGTAACTATGGCTACACCTTC. It specifies CASSEGQVRNYGYTF.

The chain is built from TRBV27 and TRBJ1-2; tentative D call: TRBD1 (6 bases). V gave up 6 bases and J gave up 5 bases, with 22 bases separating them. This CDR3 region has 16 residues. Germline assignment: CDR1 MNHEY and CDR2 SMNVEV (reference sequence). DNA for the CDR3: TGTGCCAGCAGACTAACCGCCAGGGGCCCAGGGTATGGCTACACCTTC. Amino acids: CASRLTARGPGYGYTF.

The V gene is TRBV19, the J gene TRBJ2-3; TRBD2 is a possible D gene (6 bases). The germline V gene encodes CDR1 LNHDA and CDR2 SQIVND (reference sequence). Trimming took 7 bases from V and 1 from J, leaving 27 bases between them. The CDR3 is 19 amino acids. DNA of the CDR3: TGTGCCAGTACCGAAAGCCCCGGGACTTTGTCCTTCCGCACAGATACGCAGTATTTT. Translating gives CASTESPGTLSFRTDTQYF.

V usage is TRBV7-7 and J usage is TRBJ2-7; D gene uncertain. Trimming cost V 2 bases and J 3 bases, with 11 bases left between them. The CDR3 consists of 14 residues. CDR1 and CDR2 from the germline V gene are SSHAT and FNYEAQ (reference sequence). The CDR3 DNA follows: TGTGCCAGCAGCTTAAACCCAGATGACTACGAGCAGTACTTC. It translates to CASSLNPDDYEQYF.

This clone was detected only once. The chain links TRBV18 to TRBJ1-1, with a tentative D call TRBD1 (5 bases). The germline V gene has CDR1 KGHSH and CDR2 LQKENI. V was pared by 5 bases and J by 7 bases, with 14 bases between. This CDR3 is 13 amino acids long. Here the CDR3 reads CASSISRAFEAFF. The CDR3 DNA sequence: TGTGCCAGCTCAATAAGCAGGGCATTTGAAGCTTTCTTT.

The chain links TRBV15 to TRBJ1-5; 8 positions match TRBD1. The CDR3 runs 14 residues. The V gene end was trimmed by 3 bases and the J gene end by 6 bases; junction bases not matched to a gene: 4. Per the germline V gene, CDR1 is LNHNV and CDR2 is YYDKDF (reference sequence). The CDR3 bases are TGTGCCACCAGCAGCTCAGGGGGCGTTCAGCCCCAGCATTTT. Translating gives CATSSSGGVQPQHF.

In DNA, the CDR3 is TGTGCCAGCAGCGTAGGAATAGGACAAGGGAACACTGAAGCTTTCTTT. Translation gives CASSVGIGQGNTEAFF. The chain joins TRBV9 to TRBJ1-1; maybe TRBD1 (5 bases). V lost 0 bases and J lost 1, with 13 bases in between. Germline V lookup: CDR1 SGDLS, CDR2 YYNGEE. The CDR3 runs to 16 residues.

The rearrangement joins TRBV4-3 to TRBJ2-1; 12 bases line up with TRBD2. The germline CDR1 and CDR2 sequences are LGHNA and YSLEER. The CDR3 extends over 15 amino acids. V trimming: 1 base; J trimming: 14 bases; junction bases outside the gene matches: 9. CDR3 amino acids: CASSQALAGGPQKFF. Written as DNA, the CDR3 is TGCGCCAGCAGCCAAGCACTAGCGGGGGGCCCCCAAAAGTTCTTC.

The rearrangement uses TRBV6-5 and TRBJ2-5; 14 bases match TRBD2. The CDR3 contains 15 residues. V gave up 5 bases and J gave up 2 bases; unmatched junction bases: 1. From germline, CDR1 is MNHEY and CDR2 SVGAGI. CDR3 bases: TGTGCCAGCAGTAGGACTAGCGGGAGGCAAGAGACCCAGTACTTC. Its translation: CASSRTSGRQETQYF.

This chain connects TRBV19 to TRBJ1-1; D is ambiguous. V was trimmed by 6 bases and J by 1 base, leaving 12 bases between them. Germline loops: CDR1 LNHDA, CDR2 SQIVND (reference sequence). The CDR3 extends over 14 amino acids. CDR3 amino acids: CASSGGDRNTEAFF. CDR3 in DNA: TGTGCCAGTAGCGGCGGCGACCGGAACACTGAAGCTTTCTTT.

This clone showed up just once. The chain uses TRBV2 and TRBJ2-7; D is undetermined. The CDR3 covers 13 residues. The ends were cut back, 2 bases at V and 2 bases at J, with 7 bases in the middle. Per the germline V gene, CDR1 is SNHLY and CDR2 is FYNNEI. The CDR3 nucleotides read TGTGCCAGCAGTGAACCCACTCCCTACGAGCAGTACTTC. Its protein product is CASSEPTPYEQYF.

The rearrangement joins TRBV6-5 to TRBJ1-1, with 8 bases matching TRBD1. Germline V gene sequence: CDR1 MNHEY, CDR2 SVGAGI. Germline trimming cut 7 bases from V and 7 bases from J; bases unmatched to any gene: 11. The CDR3 has 14 residues. The CDR3 sequence: CASMGTGSTFEAFF. The CDR3 DNA reads as TGTGCCAGCATGGGGACAGGTTCGACCTTTGAAGCTTTCTTT.

This chain connects TRBV5-1 to TRBJ2-7, with 13 bases that match TRBD2. From germline, CDR1 is SGHRS and CDR2 YFSETQ. The V segment lost 4 bases and the J segment 3 bases; nucleotides outside the gene matches: 10. The CDR3 covers 17 residues. The CDR3 DNA reads as TGCGCCAGCAGCAGTGGGACTAGCGGGACCCCGGTCTACGAGCAGTACTTC. Translating gives CASSSGTSGTPVYEQYF.

The chain carries TRBV2 and TRBJ2-3; D possibly corresponds to TRBD1 (5 bases). The V and J ends lost 6 bases and 2 bases respectively, with 9 bases between them. CDR1 and CDR2 (germline): SNHLY, FYNNEI. CDR3 size: 13 residues. The CDR3 sequence: CASSEDNTDTQYF. The CDR3 DNA reads as TGTGCCAGCAGCGAGGACAACACAGATACGCAGTATTTT.

The table lists this clone with a count of one. The chain joins TRBV2 to TRBJ2-7, with TRBD1 matching over 10 bases. The germline V gene has CDR1 SNHLY and CDR2 FYNNEI. The CDR3 loop spans 15 amino acids. V lost 6 bases, J lost 4 bases, and 9 bases stayed unmatched. Here the CDR3 reads CASRRTGTGVYEQYF. For the CDR3, the DNA is TGTGCCAGCAGACGCACCGGGACAGGGGTTTACGAGCAGTACTTC.

The CDR3 sequence is CASSRTAQGYGYTF. CDR3 DNA: TGTGCCAGCAGCCGGACAGCCCAGGGCTATGGCTACACCTTC. The chain employs TRBV7-2 and TRBJ1-2, with TRBD1 as a possible D gene (6 bases). This CDR3 contains 14 residues. Trimming stripped 5 bases from V and 4 bases from J, with 14 bases between. Germline lookup yields CDR1 SGHTA and CDR2 FQGNSA.

The chain recombines TRBV23-1 with TRBJ2-5, with 7 bases aligning to TRBD1. TRBV23-1 carries the ORF label, with uncertain function. The CDR3 is 14 amino acids. After removal of 4 bases from V and 5 bases from J, the junction contained 7 bases not matched to a gene. CDR3 residues: CASSPTQGLETQYF. The CDR3 nucleotides are TGCGCCAGCAGTCCAACACAGGGGCTGGAGACCCAGTACTTC.

The CDR3 is CASSFRGQETQYF. The CDR3 DNA sequence: TGTGCCAGCAGCTTCAGGGGCCAAGAGACCCAGTACTTC. The chain couples TRBV7-2 to TRBJ2-5, with D tentatively TRBD1 (6 bases). V lost 3 bases to trimming and J lost 1 base, with 6 bases between them. Germline assignment: CDR1 SGHTA and CDR2 FQGNSA. The CDR3 runs to 13 residues.